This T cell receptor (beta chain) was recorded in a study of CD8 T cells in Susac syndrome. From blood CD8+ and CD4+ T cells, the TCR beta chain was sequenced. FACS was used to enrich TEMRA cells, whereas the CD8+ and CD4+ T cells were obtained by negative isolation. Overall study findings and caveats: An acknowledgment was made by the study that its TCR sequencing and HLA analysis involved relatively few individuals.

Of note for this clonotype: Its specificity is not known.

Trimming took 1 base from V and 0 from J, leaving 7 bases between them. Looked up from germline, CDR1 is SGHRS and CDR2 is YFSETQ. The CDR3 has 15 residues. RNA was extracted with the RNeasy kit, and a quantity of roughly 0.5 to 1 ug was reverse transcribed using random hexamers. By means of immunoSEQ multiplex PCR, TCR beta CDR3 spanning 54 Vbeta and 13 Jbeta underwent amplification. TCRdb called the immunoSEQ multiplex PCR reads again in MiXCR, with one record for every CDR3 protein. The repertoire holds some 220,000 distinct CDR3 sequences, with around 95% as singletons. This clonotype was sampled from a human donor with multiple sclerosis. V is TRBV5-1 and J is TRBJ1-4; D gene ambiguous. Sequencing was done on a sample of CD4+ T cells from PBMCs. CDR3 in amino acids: CASSLSLTTNEKLFF. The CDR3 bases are TGCGCCAGCAGCTTGAGCCTGACAACTAATGAAAAACTGTTTTTT. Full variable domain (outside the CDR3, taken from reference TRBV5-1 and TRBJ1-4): KAGVTQTPRYLIKTRGQQVTLSCSPISGHRSVSWYQQTPGQGLQFLFEYFSETQRNKGNFPGRFSGRQFSNSRSEMNVSTLELGDSALYLCASSLSLTTNEKLFFGSGTQLSVL.